The 23 T cell receptor beta chains reported below all come from one sample, sequenced in a study of shared clonotypes between healthy human individuals. Profiled with immunoSEQ multiplex PCR; TCRdb holds only in-frame clones, not every one. The sample consists of approximately 350,000 clones, around 72% of them appearing once. Sequencing was performed on memory CD4+ T cells sorted from blood. Subset meaning: CD45RA-negative fraction. Every receptor here comes from a man aged 30 to 45 in good health.

The genes are TRBV2 and TRBJ1-3; D unresolved. Germline V lookup: CDR1 SNHLY, CDR2 FYNNEI. V lost 3 bases and J 7 bases, leaving 7 bases between the germline ends. CDR3 length equals 12 residues. Written as DNA, the CDR3 is TGTGCCAGCAGTGACTTGCTGAACACCATATATTTT. It is translated as CASSDLLNTIYF.

The rearrangement joins TRBV4-1 to TRBJ2-3; 8 bases fit TRBD2. The germline V gene encodes CDR1 MGHRA and CDR2 YSYEKL. This CDR3 spans 14 amino acids. The ends lost 3 bases at V and 5 bases at J; junction bases unmatched: 4. CDR3 nucleotides: TGCGCCAGCAGCCAGCCTACTAGCGGAGATACGCAGTATTTT. Translation gives CASSQPTSGDTQYF.

The chain links TRBV29-1 to TRBJ2-3; D is undetermined. V lost 7 bases and J lost 0, with 8 bases in between. The length of the CDR3 is 12 residues. Germline V gene lookup returns CDR1 SQVTM and CDR2 ANQGSEA. CDR3 loop: CSGSLSTDTQYF. CDR3 sequence (DNA): TGCAGCGGCTCTTTAAGCACAGATACGCAGTATTTT.

This chain uses TRBV18 with TRBJ2-5, with D uncertain. This CDR3 has 14 amino acids. Trimming took off 2 bases at V and 3 bases at J, with 10 bases between the two ends. The germline gives CDR1 KGHSH, CDR2 LQKENI. The CDR3 spells CASSPSYNEETQYF. The CDR3 DNA reads TGTGCCAGCTCACCATCCTACAACGAAGAGACCCAGTACTTC.

The chain joins TRBV15 to TRBJ2-5, with D unclear. Germline CDR1 LNHNV, CDR2 YYDKDF (reference sequence). The germline V and J ends were trimmed by 3 bases and 3 bases, with 2 bases remaining between them. This CDR3 spans 11 amino acids. The CDR3 DNA follows: TGTGCCACCAGCAGCGAAGAGACCCAGTACTTC. Residues: CATSSEETQYF.

J is TRBJ1-1 and V is TRBV5-1; 9 bases fit TRBD1. The germline V gene has CDR1 SGHRS and CDR2 YFSETQ. This CDR3 contains 14 residues. The ends lost 4 bases at V and 7 bases at J; junction bases unmatched: 8. As DNA, the CDR3 is TGCGCCAGCAGCGTGGACAGGGGATGGAGTGAAGCTTTCTTT. This encodes CASSVDRGWSEAFF. The variable domain in full, with the rest retrieved from reference TRBV5-1 and TRBJ1-1, is KAGVTQTPRYLIKTRGQQVTLSCSPISGHRSVSWYQQTPGQGLQFLFEYFSETQRNKGNFPGRFSGRQFSNSRSEMNVSTLELGDSALYLCASSVDRGWSEAFFGQGTRLTVV.

The rearrangement joins TRBV7-2 to TRBJ2-4; D tentatively reads TRBD1 or TRBD2 (5 bases each). Germline CDR1 SGHTA, CDR2 FQGNSA. Trimming removed 11 bases at V and 5 bases at J, with 13 bases between. This CDR3 comprises 12 residues. This chain's CDR3 is CAAGAHQNIQYF. The CDR3 bases are TGTGCCGCCGGGGCTCATCAAAACATTCAGTACTTC.

A single count supports this clone. The V and J genes are TRBV28 and TRBJ2-3; 14 bases agree with TRBD2. V lost 5 bases, J lost 3 bases, and 7 bases stayed unmatched. Germline CDR1 is MDHEN and CDR2 is SYDVKM. The CDR3 has 17 amino acids. The CDR3 loop is CASSKGLAGEWTDTQYF. DNA for the CDR3: TGTGCCAGCAGTAAGGGACTAGCGGGAGAATGGACAGATACGCAGTATTTT.

The chain uses TRBV28 and TRBJ1-1; D is ambiguous. V lost 3 bases, J lost 0 bases, and 8 bases lay in between. The CDR3 is 14 residues long. From germline, CDR1 is MDHEN and CDR2 SYDVKM. This CDR3 is CASSFSRMNTEAFF. CDR3 in DNA: TGTGCCAGCAGTTTTTCACGGATGAACACTGAAGCTTTCTTT.

The chain links TRBV5-1 to TRBJ2-2; D ambiguous. Trimming took off 4 bases at V and 0 bases at J, with 10 bases between the two ends. The CDR3 runs to 15 residues. Germline V gives CDR1 SGHRS, CDR2 YFSETQ. The CDR3 sequence: CASSLLQANTGELFF. CDR3 DNA: TGCGCCAGCAGCCTGCTACAAGCGAACACCGGGGAGCTGTTTTTT.

This clone was seen a handful of times. The rearrangement uses TRBV29-1 and TRBJ2-1; TRBD2 matches 8 bases. CDR3 length equals 12 residues. V shed 3 bases, J shed 8 bases, and the junction held 3 bases outside the gene matches. Germline V gives CDR1 SQVTM, CDR2 ANQGSEA. CDR3 amino acids: CSVDASGYEQFF. The CDR3 DNA sequence: TGCAGCGTTGATGCTAGCGGGTATGAGCAGTTCTTC.

The rearrangement links TRBV27 to TRBJ1-2; 9 bases are shared with TRBD1. The V gene end was trimmed by 0 bases and the J gene end by 2 bases; junction bases not matched to a gene: 4. Germline V gene data show CDR1 as MNHEY and CDR2 as SMNVEV (reference sequence). This CDR3 is built from 16 residues. CDR3: CASSLSGTGFNYGYTF. As DNA, the CDR3 is TGTGCCAGCAGTTTATCTGGGACAGGGTTCAACTATGGCTACACCTTC.

In this sample, this clone turned up a few times. V and J are TRBV2 and TRBJ2-2; 7 nucleotides agree with TRBD2. The CDR3 totals 16 residues. Germline V gene lookup returns CDR1 SNHLY and CDR2 FYNNEI. Losses at the gene ends were 5 bases for V and 0 bases for J; bases not matched to a gene: 6. The CDR3 DNA reads as TGTGCCAGCAGTCAAAGCGGGGTCCCGAACACCGGGGAGCTGTTTTTT. This sequence encodes CASSQSGVPNTGELFF. The complete variable domain, with remaining parts taken from reference TRBV2 and TRBJ2-2, reads EPEVTQTPSHQVTQMGQEVILRCVPISNHLYFYWYRQILGQKVEFLVSFYNNEISEKSEIFDDQFSVERPDGSNFTLKIRSTKLEDSAMYFCASSQSGVPNTGELFFGEGSRLTVL.

In its sample, this clone was seen once. The rearrangement links TRBV28 to TRBJ1-1; possibly TRBD1 for D (6 bases). V gave up 6 bases and J gave up 7 bases, with 21 bases separating them. Germline V gene lookup returns CDR1 MDHEN and CDR2 SYDVKM. The CDR3 totals 15 residues. The CDR3 here is CASRKLNREGVEAFF. As DNA, the CDR3 is TGTGCCAGCAGAAAACTAAACAGGGAGGGGGTTGAAGCTTTCTTT.

The chain carries TRBV11-3 and TRBJ2-5; D gene ambiguous. Trimming took 1 base from V and 1 from J, leaving 4 bases between them. This CDR3 contains 13 residues. CDR1 is SGHNT, CDR2 YENEEA, per germline. The CDR3 nucleotides are TGTGCCAGCAGCTTAGGGATCCAAGAGACCCAGTACTTC. Translating it yields CASSLGIQETQYF.

The chain is built from TRBV2 and TRBJ2-3; 7 nucleotides agree with TRBD1. V shed 5 bases and J 5 bases; nucleotides not matched to a gene: 7. CDR1 SNHLY and CDR2 FYNNEI come from the germline V gene. The CDR3 extends over 14 amino acids. In nucleotides, the CDR3 is TGTGCCAGCAGTAACCTCGACAGGGTAGATACGCAGTATTTT. Its protein product is CASSNLDRVDTQYF.

This clone was seen only once. V is TRBV28 and J is TRBJ1-1, with 9 bases matching TRBD1. The germline V gene has CDR1 MDHEN and CDR2 SYDVKM. Losses at the gene ends were 5 bases for V and 4 bases for J; bases not matched to a gene: 5. The CDR3 is made up of 14 amino acids. The CDR3 loop reads CASSGQGRSTEAFF. CDR3 sequence (DNA): TGTGCCAGCAGTGGACAGGGGAGGAGCACTGAAGCTTTCTTT.

CDR3 sequence reads: CASSLGSSGIFGELFF. CDR3 nucleotide sequence: TGTGCCAGCAGCTTGGGATCAAGTGGGATTTTCGGGGAGCTGTTTTTT. The chain joins TRBV5-8 to TRBJ2-2; no definite D call. Trimming took 0 bases from V and 7 from J, leaving 16 bases between them. CDR1 is SGHTS, CDR2 YDEGEE, per germline. This CDR3 has 16 amino acids.

The V call is TRBV14, the J call TRBJ2-1; no clear D gene. The length of the CDR3 is 12 residues. Trimming took 0 bases from V and 13 from J, leaving 10 bases between them. Germline V gene data show CDR1 as SGHDN and CDR2 as FVKESK. DNA for the CDR3: TGTGCCAGCAGCCAAGAAAGTCGGCCTCAGTTCTTC. This encodes CASSQESRPQFF.

This chain's CDR3 is CASSFIKGTGYQETQYF. CDR3 DNA sequence: TGTGCCAGCAGCTTCATAAAAGGGACAGGGTACCAAGAGACCCAGTACTTC. The chain combines TRBV7-9 with TRBJ2-5, with TRBD1 identical over 9 bases. The CDR3 consists of 17 residues. Germline V lookup: CDR1 SEHNR, CDR2 FQNEAQ (reference sequence). The V segment lost 3 bases and the J segment 0 bases; nucleotides outside the gene matches: 8.

The V gene is TRBV29-1, the J gene TRBJ2-5; D perhaps matches TRBD2 (5 bases). Trimming stripped 8 bases from V and 0 bases from J, with 10 bases between. Germline V gives CDR1 SQVTM, CDR2 ANQGSEA. The CDR3 sequence is 12 residues long. In DNA form, the CDR3 reads TGCAGCTTCGGCGGGTACCAAGAGACCCAGTACTTC. This encodes CSFGGYQETQYF.

CDR3 loop: CASRLSGNNYGYTF. The CDR3, as DNA: TGTGCCAGTAGGTTGTCGGGGAATAACTATGGCTACACCTTC. The chain has TRBV19 and TRBJ1-2; D gene uncertain. This CDR3 has 14 residues. V was clipped by 6 bases and J by 1 base, with 12 bases between them. Germline CDR1 reads LNHDA; CDR2 reads SQIVND (reference sequence).

The chain joins TRBV5-1 to TRBJ1-1, with 7 bases matching TRBD1. Losses at the gene ends were 3 bases for V and 3 bases for J; bases not matched to a gene: 8. CDR1 is SGHRS, CDR2 YFSETQ, per germline. The CDR3 covers 15 residues. As DNA, the CDR3 is TGCGCCAGCAGCTCCAACAGGGGAGGGTACACTGAAGCTTTCTTT. Its protein is CASSSNRGGYTEAFF.